This note documents a single T cell receptor beta chain sequence. The antigen remains unidentified. Under the authors' procedure: Clinicopathological groups of papillary thyroid cancer showed CDR3 differences that were used to build a distant-metastasis classifier. TCRdb called clones again from the PCR reads with MiXCR. The V and J calls follow TCRdb's processing rather than the paper's. The sample has about 20,000 clones, 25% to 30% seen once. The germline V and J ends were trimmed by 4 bases and 7 bases, with 11 bases remaining between them. Germline CDR1 and CDR2: LGHDT and YNNKEL (reference sequence). The CDR3 spans 12 residues. The source of the sample is a study of metastatic and nonmetastatic thyroid tumors. Background on the study: The study looked at repertoires side by side in blood and in tumor or nodule tissue from malignant and benign thyroid patients. General study points: A significant increase in TCR beta diversity was reportedly seen in malignant thyroid tumors relative to benign nodules, in blood and tumor.

Thyroid surgery was preceded by no treatment in any patient. The chain links TRBV3-1 to TRBJ2-7; no clear D gene. Sequencing used tumor tissue. The source of this sequence is a male donor with papillary thyroid cancer or a benign thyroid nodule (not recorded which). Some clones in this sample may be carry-over from other donors' samples. The CDR3 DNA reads as TGTGCCAGCAGCCTTAGCCTTGGTGAGCAGTACTTC. It translates to CASSLSLGEQYF.